This TCR beta chain was retrieved from a study of graft-versus-host responses after intestinal transplantation. At the level of the study: Isolated intestinal, liver-intestinal, or multivisceral transplants were what recipients had. All recipients got anti-thymocyte globulin induction, then tacrolimus and steroids for roughly three years.

The CDR3 length is 14 residues. Per germline, CDR1 SQVTM and CDR2 ANQGSEA. With 6 bases clipped from V and 1 base from J, the junction kept 7 bases outside the gene matches. Study results and limitations: Declines in HvG clones occurring early post-transplant were associated with peak circulating GvH clone levels. Individuals who had graft-donor T cell macrochimerism had allografts that showed high graft-versus-host to host-versus-graft clonal ratios.

Assay: immunoSEQ multiplex PCR; the TCRdb copy retains only in-frame clones and omits some. This sample has about 110,000 clones, with 90% to 95% found just once. In the case of this clone: The target antigen is unknown.

The sequenced sample was unstimulated CD8+ T cells sorted from spleen or lymph node cells, obtained before intestinal transplant. V usage is TRBV29-1 and J usage is TRBJ2-5; 8 bases align to TRBD2. This TCR derives from a human donor who received an intestinal transplant. This CDR3 reads CSVGRDFPQETQYF. The CDR3 nucleotides are TGCAGCGTCGGGAGGGATTTCCCCCAAGAGACCCAGTACTTC.